Following are 20 T cell receptor beta chains from one sample sequenced in a study of T-cell reconstitution after alpha-beta-depleted transplantation in children. Unique molecular identifiers were incorporated into the prepared TCRbeta library. Using its own MiXCR run on the PCR reads, TCRdb lists one record per CDR3 protein. The sample holds over 200,000 distinct CDR3 sequences; around 9.6% are singletons and the top ten take around 6%. Sequencing was performed on PBMCs from the stem cell graft donor, taken from the stem cell graft. Every receptor here comes from a human donor who donated a stem cell graft to a child with acute lymphoblastic leukemia.

This clonotype was seen at least ten times. This sequence joins TRBV20-1 and TRBJ2-3; 7 bases match TRBD2. V was clipped by 6 bases and J by 5 bases; unmatched bases: 11. Germline CDR1 reads DFQATT; CDR2 reads SNEGSKA (reference sequence). The CDR3 has 14 residues. DNA of the CDR3: TGCAGTGCCTCCACCCACGGGGGGAAAGATACGCAGTATTTT. Protein sequence: CSASTHGGKDTQYF.

This clonotype was seen ten or more times. The V call is TRBV5-1, the J call TRBJ2-7, with D tentatively TRBD1 (6 bases). This CDR3 is built from 14 residues. Germline assignment: CDR1 SGHRS and CDR2 YFSETQ. V dropped 6 bases and J dropped 3 bases, with 16 bases sitting between them. The CDR3 is CASTEGQIIYEQYF. CDR3 coding DNA: TGCGCCAGCACTGAAGGACAGATCATCTACGAGCAGTACTTC.

This clonotype was observed a few times. The rearrangement links TRBV20-1 to TRBJ1-5; D may be TRBD1 (5 bases). CDR3 length: 15 residues. The V end lost 6 bases, the J end lost 2 bases, and 17 bases lay between the germline ends. CDR1 DFQATT and CDR2 SNEGSKA come from the germline V gene (reference sequence). The CDR3 sequence is CSANLEGLGNQPQHF. CDR3 in DNA: TGCAGTGCGAATCTGGAGGGGTTAGGCAATCAGCCCCAGCATTTT.

This clonotype has at least ten counts. This chain uses TRBV6-2 or TRBV6-3 with TRBJ1-2; no clear D gene. V was cut by 2 bases and J by 3 bases, with 13 bases left in between. Germline V gives CDR1 MNHEY, CDR2 SVGEGT. The CDR3 runs to 15 residues. CDR3 sequence reads: CASSYRGGRHYGYTF. The CDR3 DNA sequence: TGTGCCAGCAGTTACCGAGGAGGGAGGCACTATGGCTACACCTTC.

At least ten counts were recorded for this clonotype. This chain connects TRBV5-1 to TRBJ1-1; D remains unclear. CDR1 is SGHRS, CDR2 YFSETQ, per germline. The ends were cut back, 1 base at V and 1 base at J, with 8 bases in the middle. The CDR3 spans 14 residues. CDR3 amino acids: CASSLLGENTEAFF. CDR3 sequence (DNA): TGCGCCAGCAGCTTGTTAGGTGAGAACACTGAAGCTTTCTTT.

In this sample, this clonotype turned up many times. The V call is TRBV6-5, the J call TRBJ1-1; perhaps TRBD1 as D (5 bases). The V gene lost 0 bases and the J gene lost 2 bases, with 13 bases spanning the gap. Germline V CDR1 and CDR2: MNHEY, SVGAGI. The CDR3 is 16 residues long. CDR3 nucleotide sequence: TGTGCCAGCAGTTACTCGAAATATCGGGGCAACACTGAAGCTTTCTTT. It specifies CASSYSKYRGNTEAFF.

This clonotype came up many times. The chain combines TRBV12-3 or TRBV12-4 with TRBJ1-2; D may be TRBD1 (5 bases). Trimming removed 7 bases from V and 2 bases from J, with 11 bases in between. CDR3 size: 13 residues. The CDR3 bases are TGTGCCAGCAATCCCCAGGGAAACTATGGCTACACCTTC. Residues: CASNPQGNYGYTF.

This clonotype occurred many times. The chain uses TRBV19 and TRBJ1-1; D is unresolved. The CDR3 is 13 amino acids. V was shortened by 9 bases and J by 1 base, with 12 bases between the two germline ends. Germline loops: CDR1 LNHDA, CDR2 SQIVND (reference sequence). CDR3 loop: CASTIGENTEAFF. The CDR3, as DNA: TGTGCCAGCACCATAGGTGAGAACACTGAAGCTTTCTTT.

This chain joins TRBV12-3 or TRBV12-4 and TRBJ1-2, with TRBD1 matching over 10 bases. The CDR3 is made up of 16 amino acids. V shed 1 base and J 2 bases; nucleotides not matched to a gene: 4. For the CDR3, the DNA is TGTGCCAGCAGTTTAGGGTCGGGACAGGGGAACTATGGCTACACCTTC. It is translated as CASSLGSGQGNYGYTF.

This clonotype was counted a few times. The chain carries TRBV5-1 and TRBJ1-2, with D possibly being TRBD1 (6 bases). This CDR3 region has 16 residues. V lost 6 bases, J lost 0 bases, and 18 bases lay in between. In germline, CDR1 is SGHRS, CDR2 YFSETQ. CDR3 bases: TGCGCCAGCACCTGGGGGCAGCGTTCGGCTAACTATGGCTACACCTTC. It codes for CASTWGQRSANYGYTF.

The chain joins TRBV20-1 to TRBJ2-7; D is perhaps TRBD2 (5 bases). V gave up 2 bases and J gave up 2 bases, with 16 bases separating them. The germline gives CDR1 DFQATT, CDR2 SNEGSKA (reference sequence). The length of the CDR3 is 15 residues. The CDR3 is CSARQTEGRTYEQYF. In nucleotides, the CDR3 is TGCAGTGCTAGACAAACTGAGGGAAGGACCTACGAGCAGTACTTC.

In this sample, this clonotype turned up many times. CDR3 nucleotides: TGCGCCAGCAGCCTAGCGGGGGGCTCCTCGAACACCGGGGAGCTGTTTTTT. Residues: CASSLAGGSSNTGELFF. The chain carries TRBV10-2 and TRBJ2-2; the match to TRBD2 covers 11 bases. The CDR3 length is 17 residues. After removal of 6 bases from V and 0 bases from J, the junction contained 6 bases not matched to a gene. Germline V CDR1 and CDR2: WSHSY, SAAADI.

The genes are TRBV7-2 and TRBJ1-5, with D unresolved. The V gene's germline CDR1 is SGHTA and CDR2 FQGNSA. The CDR3 runs 15 residues. V lost 2 bases to trimming and J lost 1 base, with 9 bases between them. CDR3 sequence reads: CASSLIPRSNQPQHF. The CDR3 DNA reads as TGTGCCAGCAGCTTAATTCCCAGGAGCAATCAGCCCCAGCATTTT. Supplemented by reference TRBV7-2 and TRBJ1-5, the full variable domain reads GAGVSQSPSNKVTEKGKDVELRCDPISGHTALYWYRQSLGQGLEFLIYFQGNSAPDKSGLPSDRFSAERTGGSVSTLTIQRTQQEDSAVYLCASSLIPRSNQPQHFGDGTRLSIL.

This clonotype showed up many times. Here the CDR3 DNA reads TGTGCCATCAGAACCCAGGGGGCCTTTAACTATGGCTACACCTTC. It translates to CAIRTQGAFNYGYTF. The chain joins TRBV10-3 to TRBJ1-2, with 8 bases fitting TRBD1. V was clipped by 6 bases and J by 1 base; unmatched bases: 7. Germline V lookup: CDR1 ENHRY, CDR2 SYGVKD. The CDR3 spans 15 residues.

The chain combines TRBV4-1 with TRBJ2-5, with D perhaps matching TRBD2 (5 bases). V was cut by 3 bases and J by 5 bases, with 16 bases left in between. Per the germline V gene, CDR1 is MGHRA and CDR2 is YSYEKL. This CDR3 has 15 residues. The CDR3 nucleotides are TGCGCCAGCAGCCAGCATTTCGGGAATCGGGAGACCCAGTACTTC. Translated, it gives CASSQHFGNRETQYF.

This clonotype was seen more than once but under ten times. The chain uses TRBV4-1 and TRBJ2-5, with unresolved D. CDR1 and CDR2 from the germline V gene are MGHRA and YSYEKL. This CDR3 is 11 amino acids long. V lost 8 bases, J lost 3 bases, and 7 bases lay in between. CDR3 region: CASLAEETQYF. The CDR3 nucleotides read TGCGCCAGCTTGGCAGAAGAGACCCAGTACTTC.

This rearrangement joins TRBV5-6 to TRBJ1-1; 7 bases align to TRBD1. The CDR3 length is 16 residues. Germline values: CDR1 SGHDT, CDR2 YYEEEE. Trimming at V came to 5 bases and at J to 1 base, leaving 11 bases not matched to a gene. Here the CDR3 reads CASSRGIGDRNTEAFF. The CDR3 bases are TGTGCCAGCAGTCGGGGGATCGGGGACAGGAACACTGAAGCTTTCTTT.

This clonotype was picked up a small number of times. The V gene is TRBV4-3, the J gene TRBJ2-7; D gene ambiguous. Trimming removed 4 bases from V and 4 bases from J, with 14 bases in between. The CDR3 runs 14 residues. Germline CDR1 and CDR2: LGHNA and YSLEER. In DNA, the CDR3 is TGCGCCAGCAGCCCAAAGACTGGCCCGTACGAGCAGTACTTC. Translation gives CASSPKTGPYEQYF.

In its sample, this clonotype was seen many times. The V gene is TRBV29-1, the J gene TRBJ2-5; a possible D gene is TRBD1 (6 bases). V gave up 8 bases and J gave up 5 bases, with 12 bases separating them. The CDR3 extends over 11 amino acids. Germline V lookup: CDR1 SQVTM, CDR2 ANQGSEA. The CDR3 coding sequence is TGCAGCTCGGATCAGGGGGAGACCCAGTACTTC. Translating it yields CSSDQGETQYF. The whole variable domain, filled in from reference TRBV29-1 and TRBJ2-5, reads SAVISQKPSRDICQRGTSLTIQCQVDSQVTMMFWYRQQPGQSLTLIATANQGSEATYESGFVIDKFPISRPNLTFSTLTVSNMSPEDSSIYLCSSDQGETQYFGPGTRLLVL.

The gene calls are TRBV7-8 and TRBJ2-1, with a possible D match to TRBD2 (6 bases). This CDR3 comprises 19 residues. Germline CDR1 and CDR2: SGHVS and FQNEAQ. Trimming stripped 1 base from V and 0 bases from J, with 19 bases between. The CDR3, as DNA: TGTGCCAGCAGCTTAGGCGGGGAGACCTGGCTAAGCTCCTACAATGAGCAGTTCTTC. Its translation is CASSLGGETWLSSYNEQFF.